This entry lists 26 T cell receptor beta chains sequenced from one sample in a study of T cells in Graves' hyperthyroidism and ophthalmopathy. The investigators amplified TCR beta CDR3 regions from RNA transcripts. The study used the HTBI primer set for a first-round RT-PCR of the TCR CDR3. A single record per CDR3 protein comes from TCRdb applying MiXCR to the multiplex PCR reads. In the table there are roughly 500,000 distinct CDR3 sequences, roughly 16% of which are singletons. The specimen was blood. The receptors derive from a woman in her 30s with Graves' ophthalmopathy.

This clonotype is a singleton in its sample. The chain uses TRBV20-1 and TRBJ2-3, with TRBD2 matching over 9 bases. Trimming at V came to 0 bases and at J to 5 bases, leaving 3 bases not matched to a gene. This CDR3 spans 14 amino acids. Per the germline V gene, CDR1 is DFQATT and CDR2 is SNEGSKA (reference sequence). CDR3 protein: CSARDAGGKDTQYF. The CDR3, as DNA: TGCAGTGCTAGAGATGCGGGAGGGAAAGATACGCAGTATTTT.

The chain employs TRBV7-9 and TRBJ2-7; D tentatively reads TRBD1 or TRBD2 (5 bases each). In germline, CDR1 is SEHNR, CDR2 FQNEAQ (reference sequence). The CDR3 extends over 12 amino acids. Trimming took 6 bases from V and 6 from J, leaving 12 bases between them. This CDR3 is CASSRGSSEQYF. The DNA for the CDR3 is TGTGCCAGCAGTCGGGGCTCTTCCGAGCAGTACTTC.

This clonotype was found many times. The genes are TRBV28 and TRBJ2-7, with 7 bases that match TRBD1. The germline V gene has CDR1 MDHEN and CDR2 SYDVKM. This CDR3 region has 15 residues. Trimming removed 5 bases from V and 3 bases from J; junction bases left unmatched: 10. Written as DNA, the CDR3 is TGTGCCAGCAGTGTGTCCGGGACAGTAAGCTACGAGCAGTACTTC. Its protein product is CASSVSGTVSYEQYF.

The sample holds many counts of this clonotype. The V gene is TRBV2, the J gene TRBJ2-3; 8 bases are shared with TRBD1. The CDR3 sequence is 15 residues long. Trimming removed 8 bases from V and 0 bases from J; junction bases left unmatched: 7. Looked up from germline, CDR1 is SNHLY and CDR2 is FYNNEI. CDR3 residues: CASGWTGSSTDTQYF. Written as DNA, the CDR3 is TGTGCCAGCGGCTGGACAGGGTCGAGCACAGATACGCAGTATTTT.

V is TRBV20-1 and J is TRBJ1-1; D is unclear. This CDR3 region has 12 residues. Between the trimmed V and J ends, which lost 6 bases and 4 bases, there was a span of 12 bases. Per the germline V gene, CDR1 is DFQATT and CDR2 is SNEGSKA (reference sequence). The CDR3 reads CSAREGSTEAFF. CDR3 nucleotides: TGCAGTGCGAGGGAGGGAAGCACTGAAGCTTTCTTT.

This clonotype was seen a handful of times. The V gene is TRBV12-3 or TRBV12-4, the J gene TRBJ1-4; tentative D call: TRBD1 (6 bases). Trimming removed 5 bases at V and 0 bases at J, with 13 bases between. This CDR3 contains 16 residues. CDR3 bases: TGTGCCAGCAGTCCCGGGGACACCCCAACTAATGAAAAACTGTTTTTT. Protein sequence: CASSPGDTPTNEKLFF.

This clonotype has only a few counts. The rearrangement joins TRBV6-1 to TRBJ2-7, with 9 bases aligning to TRBD1. CDR1 is MNHNS, CDR2 SASEGT, per germline. V shed 7 bases, J shed 3 bases, and the junction held 4 bases outside the gene matches. This CDR3 comprises 13 residues. This CDR3 reads CASTLDRGYEQYF. In DNA form, the CDR3 reads TGTGCCAGCACCTTGGACAGGGGCTACGAGCAGTACTTC.

This clonotype has just a few counts. The rearrangement joins TRBV5-1 to TRBJ1-6; the D gene is possibly TRBD1 (5 bases). There are 18 residues in the CDR3. V lost 4 bases to trimming and J lost 5 bases, with 22 bases between them. Germline V gene sequence: CDR1 SGHRS, CDR2 YFSETQ. This CDR3 is CASSPIGHLGSNNSPLHF. CDR3 nucleotide sequence: TGCGCCAGCAGCCCTATTGGACATCTAGGAAGTAATAATTCACCCCTCCACTTT.

A few counts support this clonotype. The rearrangement links TRBV10-3 to TRBJ2-7; D gene uncertain. Germline V gene sequence: CDR1 ENHRY, CDR2 SYGVKD. The germline V and J ends were trimmed by 2 bases and 0 bases, with 8 bases remaining between them. CDR3 size: 14 residues. CDR3 sequence (DNA): TGTGCCATCAGTGAGGGGTGGGCCTCCTACGAGCAGTACTTC. As protein: CAISEGWASYEQYF.

There are many counts of this clonotype. The rearrangement links TRBV28 to TRBJ1-5; D is undetermined. The length of the CDR3 is 20 residues. Germline V lookup: CDR1 MDHEN, CDR2 SYDVKM. V lost 3 bases, J lost 0 bases, and 24 bases lay in between. This CDR3 reads CASSLKRRVGLHYSNQPQHF. CDR3 sequence (DNA): TGTGCCAGCAGTTTGAAAAGGAGGGTTGGGTTACATTATAGCAATCAGCCCCAGCATTTT.

The rearrangement joins TRBV28 to TRBJ2-7, with 14 positions matching TRBD2. The CDR3 covers 16 residues. Looked up from germline, CDR1 is MDHEN and CDR2 is SYDVKM. The junction had 7 bases not matched to a gene; V was cut back by 5 bases and J by 4 bases. The CDR3 sequence is CASSPPTSGRAYEQYF. CDR3 DNA sequence: TGTGCCAGCAGTCCCCCGACTAGCGGGAGGGCGTACGAGCAGTACTTC.

This clonotype has only a few counts. CDR3 sequence (DNA): TGTGCCAGCAGCTTAGAACGGGGGGGGGGCTACAATGAGCAGTTCTTC. This encodes CASSLERGGGYNEQFF. V and J are TRBV11-2 and TRBJ2-1; TRBD2 agrees at 8 bases. CDR3 size: 16 residues. CDR1 SGHAT and CDR2 FQNNGV come from the germline V gene. Trimming removed 0 bases from V and 3 bases from J; junction bases left unmatched: 4.

The DNA for the CDR3 is TGTGCCTGGAGTGTTGACGATAACACTGAAGCTTTCTTT. It codes for CAWSVDDNTEAFF. The V and J genes are TRBV30 and TRBJ1-1; the D is unclear. V was clipped by 0 bases and J by 2 bases, with 7 bases between them. CDR1 is GTSNPN and CDR2 is SVGIG in the germline V gene (reference sequence). The CDR3 runs 13 residues.

V usage is TRBV4-1 and J usage is TRBJ1-1, with D unresolved. CDR1 is MGHRA, CDR2 YSYEKL, per germline. CDR3 length: 13 amino acids. Trimming pared 3 bases from V and 1 base from J, leaving 6 bases between. The CDR3, as DNA: TGCGCCAGCAGCCATCAACCGAACACTGAAGCTTTCTTT. As protein: CASSHQPNTEAFF.

In this sample, this clonotype turned up many times. The chain combines TRBV7-2 with TRBJ2-5, with 10 bases lining up with TRBD2. Germline assignment: CDR1 SGHTA and CDR2 FQGNSA. The ends lost 3 bases at V and 5 bases at J; junction bases unmatched: 3. This CDR3 has 14 amino acids. CDR3 residues: CASSFVAGGETQYF. The CDR3 DNA is TGTGCCAGCAGCTTCGTAGCGGGGGGTGAGACCCAGTACTTC. Full variable domain (missing parts from reference TRBV7-2 and TRBJ2-5): GAGVSQSPSNKVTEKGKDVELRCDPISGHTALYWYRQSLGQGLEFLIYFQGNSAPDKSGLPSDRFSAERTGGSVSTLTIQRTQQEDSAVYLCASSFVAGGETQYFGPGTRLLVL.

In this sample, this clonotype turned up many times. This chain uses TRBV7-2 with TRBJ2-5; D might be TRBD2 (6 bases). Between the trimmed V and J ends, which lost 4 bases and 3 bases, there was a span of 12 bases. The germline CDR1 and CDR2 sequences are SGHTA and FQGNSA. The length of the CDR3 is 14 residues. CDR3 nucleotides: TGTGCCAGCAGCTCCTACGGAGGGGAAGAGACCCAGTACTTC. Protein sequence: CASSSYGGEETQYF.

This clonotype was seen ten or more times. The rearrangement uses TRBV12-3 or TRBV12-4 and TRBJ2-3; D is perhaps TRBD1 (7 bases). V shed 5 bases and J shed 4 bases, with 16 bases lying between them. The CDR3 loop spans 15 amino acids. CDR3 coding DNA: TGTGCCAGCAGTCCGAGGGGGCGACTAGCAGATACGCAGTATTTT. Translation: CASSPRGRLADTQYF.

This clonotype occurred many times. V and J are TRBV28 and TRBJ2-5; D is unresolved. CDR3 size: 14 residues. CDR1 is MDHEN and CDR2 is SYDVKM in the germline V gene. The V end lost 6 bases, the J end lost 3 bases, and 14 bases lay between the germline ends. The CDR3 DNA sequence: TGTGCCAGCAGCCTCTTGGACGGAAAAGAGACCCAGTACTTC. This codes for CASSLLDGKETQYF.

Ten or more counts support this clonotype. This rearrangement joins TRBV27 to TRBJ2-7; a possible D gene is TRBD2 (6 bases). Germline CDR1 and CDR2: MNHEY and SMNVEV (reference sequence). The CDR3 contains 12 residues. Trimming removed 7 bases at V and 6 bases at J, with 13 bases between. CDR3 sequence: CASTWGEAEQYF. The CDR3 coding sequence is TGTGCCAGCACTTGGGGGGAGGCCGAGCAGTACTTC.

This clonotype was counted at least ten times. This chain connects TRBV6-2 or TRBV6-3 to TRBJ2-1, with 7 positions matching TRBD2. In germline, CDR1 is MNHEY, CDR2 SVGEGT. This CDR3 region has 14 residues. J lost 4 bases, V lost 2 bases, and 2 bases had no gene match. In DNA, the CDR3 is TGTGCCAGCAGTTACGCGGGACTATACAATGAGCAGTTCTTC. Translating gives CASSYAGLYNEQFF.

CDR3 amino acids: CASSQDGQGADTQYF. CDR3 DNA sequence: TGCGCCAGCAGCCAAGATGGGCAGGGGGCAGATACGCAGTATTTT. V is TRBV4-1 and J is TRBJ2-3, with 7 positions matching TRBD1. The CDR3 consists of 15 residues. CDR1 MGHRA and CDR2 YSYEKL come from the germline V gene. V gave up 0 bases and J gave up 4 bases; unmatched junction bases: 4.

This clonotype has at least ten counts. The CDR3 DNA reads as TGTGCCAGCAGCTTAAGTCAGGCTGCTGAAGCTTTCTTT. As protein: CASSLSQAAEAFF. This chain joins TRBV7-3 and TRBJ1-1; D uncertain. The CDR3 is made up of 13 amino acids. V lost 1 base and J lost 6, with 9 bases in between. Germline CDR1 reads SGHTA; CDR2 reads FQGTGA.

The table lists this clonotype with many counts. The V call is TRBV28, the J call TRBJ1-1, with D possibly being TRBD1 (5 bases). With 5 bases removed from V and 5 bases from J, the gap between germline ends came to 15 bases. The CDR3 sequence is 14 residues long. Germline V CDR1 and CDR2: MDHEN, SYDVKM. This chain's CDR3 is CASSLRGMSTEAFF. CDR3 nucleotide sequence: TGTGCCAGCAGTCTGAGGGGTATGAGTACTGAAGCTTTCTTT.

The sample holds many counts of this clonotype. The chain recombines TRBV18 with TRBJ1-2; D not certain. The CDR3 totals 15 residues. Germline-derived CDR1 and CDR2 are KGHSH and LQKENI. The germline V and J ends were trimmed by 5 bases and 0 bases, with 13 bases remaining between them. The CDR3 DNA reads as TGTGCCAGCTCATTGAGGGCGGACTCTAACTATGGCTACACCTTC. Translated, it gives CASSLRADSNYGYTF.

This clonotype was detected only once. The chain is built from TRBV2 and TRBJ1-1, with unresolved D. The CDR3 is made up of 14 amino acids. The germline V gene has CDR1 SNHLY and CDR2 FYNNEI. V was cut by 4 bases and J by 6 bases, with 15 bases left in between. In DNA form, the CDR3 reads TGTGCCAGCAGTGTTAACATATTGGGGTCTGAAGCTTTCTTT. Translated, it gives CASSVNILGSEAFF.

The chain has TRBV18 and TRBJ2-1, with D unclear. This CDR3 has 15 residues. V lost 1 base and J lost 4, with 11 bases in between. Germline V gives CDR1 KGHSH, CDR2 LQKENI. The CDR3 is CASSPQGLGYNEQFF. DNA for the CDR3: TGTGCCAGCTCACCACAAGGGCTAGGGTACAATGAGCAGTTCTTC.